This T cell receptor (beta chain) derives from a study of low-dose radiotherapy and immunotherapy resistance in tumors. On the study more broadly: Ipilimumab 1 mg/kg every six weeks, together with nivolumab 240 mg every two weeks, was given intravenously to patients.

Germline CDR1 SGHDT, CDR2 YYEEEE. The CDR3 totals 15 residues. The V and J ends lost 1 base and 3 bases respectively, with 10 bases between them. It was with a constant-region primer and a V-primer adapter that TCRs were amplified over roughly 19 PCR cycles. In vitro transcription served to amplify the mRNA that had been isolated. TCRdb called the reads again in MiXCR, with one record for every CDR3 protein. Here the sample spans fewer than 60,000 distinct CDR3 sequences, over 9.5% being singletons. The time point is: before trial treatment. The sequence was collected from a female donor with ovarian cancer. Source: PBMCs, taken before treatment. The gene calls are TRBV5-6 and TRBJ2-2; D remains unclear. The CDR3 sequence: CASSLWQAHTGELFF. CDR3 nucleotide sequence: TGTGCCAGCAGCTTGTGGCAGGCGCACACCGGGGAGCTGTTTTTT.